The 23 T cell receptor beta chains presented below share a single source sample, sequenced in a study of metastatic and nonmetastatic thyroid tumors. TCRdb re-called clones from the PCR reads using MiXCR. The sample has roughly 36,000 clones; 25% to 30% are singletons. Each patient went into thyroid surgery without having received any treatment. The sample comprised blood. The receptors come from a female donor with papillary thyroid cancer or a benign thyroid nodule (not recorded which). Some clones in this sample may be carry-over from other donors' samples.

The chain uses TRBV7-2 and TRBJ1-2; 8 bases are shared with TRBD1. The V gene end was trimmed by 5 bases and the J gene end by 8 bases; junction bases not matched to a gene: 7. The CDR3 extends over 13 amino acids. CDR1 and CDR2 from the germline V gene are SGHTA and FQGNSA. The CDR3 nucleotides are TGTGCCAGCAGCCACCGACAGGGGACGGGCTACACCTTC. Translated: CASSHRQGTGYTF.

Comment on this clone: An end of the junction does not agree with germline; a read error may underlie this. The gene calls are TRBV28 and TRBJ2-3; 8 positions match TRBD2. The CDR3 contains 15 residues. The germline V gene has CDR1 MDHEN and CDR2 SYDVKM. In nucleotides, the CDR3 is TGTGCCAGCAGCCATCTCGGGAGGGGCACAGGTACGCAGTATTTT. Protein: CASSHLGRGTGTQYF.

V and J are TRBV27 and TRBJ1-5, with 10 bases fitting TRBD1. V dropped 7 bases and J dropped 8; count of bases not matched to a gene: 8. Germline V lookup: CDR1 MNHEY, CDR2 SMNVEV (reference sequence). CDR3 length: 14 amino acids. The CDR3 region is CASTPGTGEEPQHF. The CDR3 nucleotides read TGTGCCAGCACTCCCGGGACAGGGGAGGAGCCCCAGCATTTT.

This clone occurred many times. In DNA, the CDR3 is TGTGCCAGCAGTTTATTGGGGGGACCGTTACTCCTGGCCAAAAACATTCAGTACTTC. Encoded protein: CASSLLGGPLLLAKNIQYF. V usage is TRBV28 and J usage is TRBJ2-4; tentative D call: TRBD2 (6 bases). Trimming removed 1 base from V and 1 base from J, with 20 bases in between. The CDR3 runs 19 residues. CDR1 and CDR2 (germline): MDHEN, SYDVKM.

A remark on this clone: One end of the junction fails to match germline, which may point to a read error. The rearrangement uses TRBV5-4 and TRBJ2-2, with D possibly matching TRBD2 (5 bases). The germline CDR1 and CDR2 sequences are SGHNT and YYREEE (reference sequence). The CDR3 has 13 amino acids. The CDR3 here is CASSLVETGELFF. CDR3 in DNA: TGTGCCAGCAGCTTGGTGGAGACCGGGGAGTTGTTTTTT.

The chain combines TRBV6-2 or TRBV6-3 with TRBJ2-3; 8 bases fit TRBD2. From germline, CDR1 is MNHEY and CDR2 SVGEGT. This CDR3 is built from 16 residues. The J segment lost 0 bases and the V segment lost 5 bases, leaving 7 bases of the junction unmatched. Here the CDR3 DNA reads TGTGCCAGCAGTCCTATCGGGGGGGAGAGCACAGATACGCAGTATTTT. Translating it yields CASSPIGGESTDTQYF.

This clone was seen ten or more times. This CDR3 is also generated by other DNA sequences in the sample. For the CDR3, the DNA is TGTGCCAGCAGCTTAGGTCAGCTATTCTCTGGAAACACCATATATTTT. It encodes CASSLGQLFSGNTIYF. V is TRBV7-8 and J is TRBJ1-3; no clear D. The V gene's germline CDR1 is SGHVS and CDR2 FQNEAQ. Trimming pared 1 base from V and 0 bases from J, leaving 10 bases between. The CDR3 spans 16 residues. The variable domain in full, completed from reference TRBV7-8 and TRBJ1-3, reads GAGVSQSPRYKVAKRGQDVALRCDPISGHVSLFWYQQALGQGPEFLTYFQNEAQLDKSGLPSDRFFAERPEGSVSTLKIQRTQQEDSAVYLCASSLGQLFSGNTIYFGEGSWLTVV.

V and J are TRBV11-2 and TRBJ2-7, with 10 bases matching TRBD2. Germline V lookup: CDR1 SGHAT, CDR2 FQNNGV. This CDR3 comprises 15 residues. V trimming: 3 bases; J trimming: 4 bases; junction bases outside the gene matches: 6. CDR3 sequence reads: CASSFLGLAEYEQYF. The CDR3 DNA reads as TGTGCCAGCAGCTTTTTAGGACTAGCGGAATACGAGCAGTACTTC.

By share of the sample, this clone is medium-sized. V and J are TRBV12-5 and TRBJ2-7; TRBD1 aligns across 8 bases. The V gene's germline CDR1 is LGHNT and CDR2 FRNRAP. This CDR3 has 13 residues. Unmatched junction bases numbered 2, after V lost 4 bases and J lost 3 bases. This chain's CDR3 is CASGSTGVYEQYF. The CDR3 region has the DNA TGTGCTAGTGGTTCGACAGGGGTCTACGAGCAGTACTTC.

The gene calls are TRBV6-1 and TRBJ2-5; D gene ambiguous. CDR1 and CDR2 from the germline V gene are MNHNS and SASEGT. The CDR3 consists of 13 residues. Between the trimmed V and J ends, which lost 8 bases and 5 bases, there was a span of 15 bases. CDR3 protein: CASSYGPSETQYF. The CDR3 nucleotides are TGTGCCAGCTCTTATGGACCGTCGGAGACCCAGTACTTC.

This clone was detected many times. The rearrangement links TRBV20-1 to TRBJ2-7; 12 bases agree with TRBD2. V was pared by 3 bases and J by 0 bases, with 12 bases of the junction left unmatched. This CDR3 contains 18 residues. Per germline, CDR1 DFQATT and CDR2 SNEGSKA (reference sequence). The CDR3 coding sequence is TGCAGTGCTAGGGCTGGGCTAGCGGGAGGGTTAAGCTCCTACGAGCAGTACTTC. It is translated as CSARAGLAGGLSSYEQYF.

Many counts were recorded for this clone. The V call is TRBV25-1, the J call TRBJ1-1, with 12 nucleotides matching TRBD1. Germline loops: CDR1 MGHDK, CDR2 SYGVNS. This CDR3 has 15 residues. V trimming: 7 bases; J trimming: 2 bases; junction bases outside the gene matches: 5. The CDR3 protein is CASNRDRGLNTEAFF. The CDR3 DNA sequence: TGTGCCAGCAACCGGGACAGGGGGCTAAACACTGAAGCTTTCTTT.

This clone was seen at least ten times. This chain links TRBV7-7 with TRBJ2-1, with 11 bases that match TRBD2. CDR3 length: 17 amino acids. The junction had 11 bases not matched to a gene; V was cut back by 1 base and J by 9 bases. In germline, CDR1 is SSHAT, CDR2 FNYEAQ (reference sequence). CDR3 coding DNA: TGTGCCAGCAGCTTAGGGGCCGGGCTAGCGGGGGGCACTGAGCAGTTCTTC. Encoded protein: CASSLGAGLAGGTEQFF.

A few counts support this clone. This chain joins TRBV11-2 and TRBJ2-7; 14 positions agree with TRBD2. The CDR3 extends over 17 amino acids. Germline V CDR1 and CDR2: SGHAT, FQNNGV. Unmatched junction bases numbered 8, after V lost 5 bases and J lost 2 bases. This chain's CDR3 is CASSATGTSGSPYEQYF. The CDR3 bases are TGTGCCAGCAGCGCTACCGGGACTAGCGGGAGCCCCTACGAGCAGTACTTC.

This clone was detected ten times or more. This rearrangement joins TRBV19 to TRBJ2-7; a weak D match, TRBD1 (6 bases). Per germline, CDR1 LNHDA and CDR2 SQIVND (reference sequence). Deletions cut 4 bases from V and 2 bases from J, with 12 bases between. This CDR3 contains 14 residues. The CDR3 is CASSKATGPYEQYF. In DNA form, the CDR3 reads TGTGCCAGTAGTAAGGCGACAGGACCCTACGAGCAGTACTTC.

The table lists this clone with a few counts. The V gene is TRBV28, the J gene TRBJ1-6; tentatively, D is TRBD1 (5 bases). Germline CDR1 MDHEN, CDR2 SYDVKM. The ends were cut back, 5 bases at V and 8 bases at J, with 16 bases in the middle. The CDR3 extends over 15 amino acids. The CDR3 bases are TGTGCCAGCAGTCCCTCCAGCTGGGGGGATTCACCCCTCCACTTT. Protein product: CASSPSSWGDSPLHF.

V usage is TRBV9 and J usage is TRBJ2-7; a weak D match, TRBD2 (5 bases). Germline V gene sequence: CDR1 SGDLS, CDR2 YYNGEE. The CDR3 runs 14 residues. V was shortened by 1 base and J by 1 base, with 9 bases between the two germline ends. The CDR3 reads CASSVNGESYEQYF. Written as DNA, the CDR3 is TGTGCCAGCAGCGTAAACGGGGAATCCTACGAGCAGTACTTC.

This clone has only a few counts. The gene calls are TRBV5-1 and TRBJ1-2, with TRBD1 identical over 9 bases. Germline loops: CDR1 SGHRS, CDR2 YFSETQ. V gave up 0 bases and J gave up 7 bases; unmatched junction bases: 4. The CDR3 runs 14 residues. CDR3 residues: CASSLGQGDSGYTF. DNA of the CDR3: TGCGCCAGCAGCTTGGGACAGGGGGACTCTGGCTACACCTTC.

This clone was observed a handful of times. Germline and junction disagree at one end, which may indicate a read error. The J gene is TRBJ2-1, the V gene TRBV28; D ambiguous. The CDR3 consists of 14 residues. Germline CDR1 and CDR2: MDHEN and SYDVKM. CDR3 nucleotide sequence: TGTGCCAACAGTCCCCTGACTGGCTACAATGAGCAGTTCTTC. It translates to CANSPLTGYNEQFF.

This clone was seen many times. V is TRBV14 and J is TRBJ2-7, with TRBD1 matching over 9 bases. J lost 5 bases, V lost 3 bases, and 8 bases had no gene match. This CDR3 spans 15 amino acids. Germline CDR1 reads SGHDN; CDR2 reads FVKESK. Here the CDR3 reads CASSQHGTGTNEQYF. The CDR3 coding sequence is TGTGCCAGCAGCCAGCACGGGACAGGGACTAACGAGCAGTACTTC.

This clone appeared many times. CDR3 in amino acids: CASSLAVSAGMDTDTQYF. The DNA of the CDR3 is TGCGCCAGCAGCTTGGCCGTGTCAGCGGGAATGGACACAGATACGCAGTATTTT. V gene TRBV5-1 combines with J gene TRBJ2-3, with 7 bases matching TRBD2. Trimming removed 0 bases from V and 2 bases from J; junction bases left unmatched: 12. The CDR3 extends over 18 amino acids. Per germline, CDR1 SGHRS and CDR2 YFSETQ.

This clone showed up just once. The rearrangement uses TRBV30 and TRBJ1-1; D is unclear. The CDR3 has 12 amino acids. Per the germline V gene, CDR1 is GTSNPN and CDR2 is SVGIG (reference sequence). The V gene lost 0 bases and the J gene lost 10 bases, with 12 bases spanning the gap. The CDR3, as DNA: TGTGCCTGGAGTGTATTGCCGGGCGCAGCTTTCTTT. It encodes CAWSVLPGAAFF.

This clone came up a few times. J is TRBJ2-7 and V is TRBV7-6, with D perhaps TRBD2 (5 bases). V lost 6 bases, J lost 6 bases, and 9 bases lay in between. Looked up from germline, CDR1 is SGHVS and CDR2 is FNYEAQ. The CDR3 is 11 residues long. The CDR3 DNA is TGTGCCAGCAGGCGAGGAGGCGAGCAGTACTTC. It is translated as CASRRGGEQYF.